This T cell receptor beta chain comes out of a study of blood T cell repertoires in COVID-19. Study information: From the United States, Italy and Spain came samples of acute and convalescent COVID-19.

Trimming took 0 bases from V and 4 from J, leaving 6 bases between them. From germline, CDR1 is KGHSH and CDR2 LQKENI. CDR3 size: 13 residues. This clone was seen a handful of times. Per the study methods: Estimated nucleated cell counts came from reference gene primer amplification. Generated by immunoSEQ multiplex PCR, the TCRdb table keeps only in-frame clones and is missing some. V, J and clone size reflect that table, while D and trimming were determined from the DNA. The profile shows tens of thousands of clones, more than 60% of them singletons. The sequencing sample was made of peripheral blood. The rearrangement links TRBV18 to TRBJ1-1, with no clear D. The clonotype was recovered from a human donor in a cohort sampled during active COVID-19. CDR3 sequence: CASSPPAGTEAFF. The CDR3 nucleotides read TGTGCCAGCTCACCACCGGCTGGCACTGAAGCTTTCTTT.